Shown below are 20 T cell receptor beta chains from a single sample sequenced in a study of graft-versus-host responses after intestinal transplantation. Profiling relied on immunoSEQ multiplex PCR, and the TCRdb table lists in-frame clones only, not all of them. The sample yields about 15,000 clones, about two thirds seen once. Intraepithelial plus lamina propria lymphocytes were released by processing graft tissue. Here the sequenced sample was ileum tissue, taken around 720 days after intestinal transplantation. These receptors all stem from a human patient who received an intestinal transplant, so some T cells may come from the graft donor.

Concerning this clone: The junction departs from the called germline gene at one end, perhaps through a read error. The chain couples TRBV7-3 to TRBJ2-2; D uncertain. CDR1 and CDR2 from the germline V gene are SGHTA and FQGTGA. The CDR3 loop spans 14 amino acids. The CDR3 is CASSYGPKTGELFF. CDR3 coding DNA: TGTGCCAGCAGTTATGGGCCGAAAACCGGGGAGCTGTTTTTT.

As regards this clone: One junction end disagrees with the germline gene, perhaps due to a read error. The V call is TRBV29-1, the J call TRBJ1-1; D is ambiguous. This CDR3 spans 11 amino acids. Germline V gene sequence: CDR1 SQVTM, CDR2 ANQGSEA. CDR3 loop: CSVKIGPEALF. CDR3 in DNA: TGCAGCGTTAAGATTGGTCCTGAAGCTCTCTTC.

The gene calls are TRBV2 and TRBJ2-3; possible D gene TRBD2, 6 bases. This CDR3 spans 14 amino acids. CDR1 and CDR2 (germline): SNHLY, FYNNEI. The V gene lost 6 bases and the J gene lost 2 bases, with 12 bases spanning the gap. As DNA, the CDR3 is TGTGCCAGCAGCGAGGGACTGTTCACAGATACGCAGTATTTT. It yields the protein CASSEGLFTDTQYF.

This chain connects TRBV10-2 to TRBJ2-5; perhaps TRBD2 as D (5 bases). Germline lookup yields CDR1 WSHSY and CDR2 SAAADI. V was trimmed by 4 bases and J by 5 bases, leaving 20 bases between them. The CDR3 is 16 amino acids. The CDR3 region is CASSGNDRDLVETQYF. In DNA form, the CDR3 reads TGCGCCAGCAGTGGGAACGACCGGGATTTGGTGGAGACCCAGTACTTC.

The chain couples TRBV4-2 to TRBJ2-1; D is perhaps TRBD1 (5 bases). Germline V CDR1 and CDR2: LGHNA, YNFKEQ. The CDR3 is 15 amino acids. V was trimmed by 1 base and J by 5 bases, leaving 12 bases between them. The CDR3 loop reads CASSQGQTLNNEQFF. CDR3 in DNA: TGTGCCAGCAGCCAAGGACAGACTTTAAACAATGAGCAGTTCTTC.

The rearrangement links TRBV7-2 to TRBJ2-3; 13 positions agree with TRBD2. Germline lookup yields CDR1 SGHTA and CDR2 FQGNSA. The CDR3 length is 17 residues. The V and J ends lost 6 bases and 1 base, in that order; junction bases with no gene match: 7. The CDR3 loop reads CASRPLAGGLGTDTQYF. CDR3 in DNA: TGTGCCAGCAGACCACTAGCGGGGGGGCTTGGCACAGATACGCAGTATTTT.

This clone showed up just a few times. Written as DNA, the CDR3 is TGTGCCAGCAGTTCCTTGGCGGGGGGCCAGACAGATACGCAGTATTTT. Translating gives CASSSLAGGQTDTQYF. The J gene is TRBJ2-3, the V gene TRBV6-5, with 8 bases fitting TRBD2. V gave up 4 bases and J gave up 3 bases; unmatched junction bases: 9. The CDR3 is 16 amino acids. CDR1 is MNHEY and CDR2 is SVGAGI in the germline V gene.

This clone appeared once. J is TRBJ2-3 and V is TRBV7-2; D ambiguous. Germline-derived CDR1 and CDR2 are SGHTA and FQGNSA. With 3 bases removed from V and 0 bases from J, the gap between germline ends came to 7 bases. CDR3 length: 14 residues. The CDR3 loop reads CASSLMFSTDTQYF. The CDR3, as DNA: TGTGCCAGCAGCTTGATGTTTAGCACAGATACGCAGTATTTT. Full variable domain (rest looked up from reference TRBV7-2 and TRBJ2-3): GAGVSQSPSNKVTEKGKDVELRCDPISGHTALYWYRQSLGQGLEFLIYFQGNSAPDKSGLPSDRFSAERTGGSVSTLTIQRTQQEDSAVYLCASSLMFSTDTQYFGPGTRLTVL.

The CDR3 protein is CASLEGAVRKTYGYTF. The CDR3 DNA is TGCGCCAGCCTTGAGGGAGCGGTTCGAAAGACCTATGGCTACACCTTC. V and J are TRBV5-1 and TRBJ1-2; D remains ambiguous. V lost 7 bases and J 4 bases, leaving 23 bases between the germline ends. The CDR3 covers 16 residues. Germline V gene data show CDR1 as SGHRS and CDR2 as YFSETQ.

The genes are TRBV7-3 and TRBJ2-1; TRBD2 agrees at 10 bases. The junction had 8 bases not matched to a gene; V was cut back by 5 bases and J by 4 bases. CDR1 and CDR2 (germline): SGHTA, FQGTGA. The CDR3 extends over 16 amino acids. CDR3 loop: CASSPSGSKAYNEQFF. The CDR3 coding sequence is TGTGCCAGCAGCCCTAGCGGGAGTAAAGCTTACAATGAGCAGTTCTTC.

This clone appeared a few times. The chain is built from TRBV10-3 and TRBJ1-5; 11 nucleotides match TRBD1. V shed 6 bases and J 4 bases; nucleotides not matched to a gene: 8. The CDR3 sequence is 16 residues long. CDR1 is ENHRY and CDR2 is SYGVKD in the germline V gene. The CDR3 protein is CAISPRDRGENQPQHF. The CDR3 coding sequence is TGTGCCATCAGCCCCCGGGACAGGGGGGAGAATCAGCCCCAGCATTTT.

The V and J genes are TRBV6-1 and TRBJ2-3; D unclear. V shed 0 bases and J shed 6 bases, with 4 bases lying between them. This CDR3 spans 12 amino acids. CDR1 is MNHNS and CDR2 is SASEGT in the germline V gene. The CDR3 region is CASSEALDTQYF. The CDR3 region has the DNA TGTGCCAGCAGTGAAGCCCTCGATACGCAGTATTTT.

The genes are TRBV28 and TRBJ2-7, with D uncertain. Germline lookup yields CDR1 MDHEN and CDR2 SYDVKM. The V gene lost 8 bases and the J gene lost 3 bases, with 17 bases spanning the gap. This CDR3 is built from 14 residues. Written as DNA, the CDR3 is TGTGCCAGCCGCCCGAGACGTTATGACTACGAGCAGTACTTC. It is translated as CASRPRRYDYEQYF.

This clone was detected once. V gene TRBV6-1 combines with J gene TRBJ2-3; 10 bases map to TRBD2. The CDR3 is 15 residues long. Looked up from germline, CDR1 is MNHNS and CDR2 is SASEGT. With 6 bases clipped from V and 4 bases from J, the junction kept 7 bases outside the gene matches. CDR3: CASRWNSGGSDTQYF. As DNA, the CDR3 is TGTGCCAGCAGGTGGAATAGCGGGGGGTCAGATACGCAGTATTTT.

The V call is TRBV7-9, the J call TRBJ1-4, with D perhaps TRBD1 (5 bases). This CDR3 comprises 16 residues. Germline V gene data show CDR1 as SEHNR and CDR2 as FQNEAQ (reference sequence). The V end lost 5 bases, the J end lost 0 bases, and 13 bases lay between the germline ends. CDR3 sequence reads: CASSPYQGATNEKLFF. The DNA for the CDR3 is TGTGCCAGCAGCCCTTATCAGGGCGCAACTAATGAAAAACTGTTTTTT.

The chain recombines TRBV5-8 with TRBJ2-7; D is possibly TRBD1 (7 bases). In germline, CDR1 is SGHTS, CDR2 YDEGEE. Trimming took off 2 bases at V and 0 bases at J, with 12 bases between the two ends. The CDR3 runs to 15 residues. This chain's CDR3 is CASSLGGTDSYEQYF. DNA for the CDR3: TGTGCCAGCAGCTTAGGCGGGACAGACTCCTACGAGCAGTACTTC.

This chain connects TRBV6-6 to TRBJ2-7; 7 bases fit TRBD1. The CDR3 has 12 residues. The germline gives CDR1 MNHNY, CDR2 SVGAGI (reference sequence). V lost 2 bases and J lost 6; bases outside the gene matches: 1. CDR3 residues: CASSYRGREQYF. In DNA, the CDR3 is TGTGCCAGCAGTTACAGGGGGCGCGAGCAGTACTTC.

The chain uses TRBV25-1 and TRBJ2-5; tentative D call: TRBD1 (7 bases). The J call may not be correct, given that the DNA end is closer to TRBJ2-7. Germline values: CDR1 MGHDK, CDR2 SYGVNS. CDR3 size: 14 residues. The CDR3 sequence: CDSTGDSKAYEQYF. Here the CDR3 DNA reads TGTGATTCAACAGGGGACTCTAAGGCCTACGAGCAGTACTTC.

This clone came up a few times. The genes are TRBV6-4 and TRBJ1-3; D not certain. The CDR3 length is 14 residues. Trimming left V 6 bases short and J 4 bases short, with 13 bases between. Germline V gives CDR1 MRHNA, CDR2 SNTAGT. CDR3 amino acids: CASRRRGQGNTIYF. In nucleotides, the CDR3 is TGTGCCAGCAGGCGGCGGGGTCAAGGAAACACCATATATTTT.

The chain carries TRBV18 and TRBJ1-4; D is unresolved. Germline V gene lookup returns CDR1 KGHSH and CDR2 LQKENI. The CDR3 extends over 14 amino acids. V was pared by 4 bases and J by 8 bases, with 14 bases between. The CDR3 region has the DNA TGTGCCAGCTCACTGGCAGGTGGTCCGGAAAAACTGTTTTTT. Translation gives CASSLAGGPEKLFF.